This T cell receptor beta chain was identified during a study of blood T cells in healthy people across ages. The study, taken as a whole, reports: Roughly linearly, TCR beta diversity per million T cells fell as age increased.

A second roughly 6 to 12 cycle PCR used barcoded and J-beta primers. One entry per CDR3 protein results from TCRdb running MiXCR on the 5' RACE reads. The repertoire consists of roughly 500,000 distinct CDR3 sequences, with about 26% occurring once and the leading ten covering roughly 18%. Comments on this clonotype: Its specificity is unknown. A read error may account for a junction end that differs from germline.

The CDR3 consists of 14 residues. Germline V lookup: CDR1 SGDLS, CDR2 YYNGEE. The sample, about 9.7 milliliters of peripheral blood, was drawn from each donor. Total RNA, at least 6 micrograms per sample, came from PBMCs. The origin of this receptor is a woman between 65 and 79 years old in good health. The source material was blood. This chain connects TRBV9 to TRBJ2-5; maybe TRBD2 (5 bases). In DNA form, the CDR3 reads TGCGCCAGCAGCGTAAGGGCGGGCCTCGGGACCCAGTACTTC. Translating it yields CASSVRAGLGTQYF.